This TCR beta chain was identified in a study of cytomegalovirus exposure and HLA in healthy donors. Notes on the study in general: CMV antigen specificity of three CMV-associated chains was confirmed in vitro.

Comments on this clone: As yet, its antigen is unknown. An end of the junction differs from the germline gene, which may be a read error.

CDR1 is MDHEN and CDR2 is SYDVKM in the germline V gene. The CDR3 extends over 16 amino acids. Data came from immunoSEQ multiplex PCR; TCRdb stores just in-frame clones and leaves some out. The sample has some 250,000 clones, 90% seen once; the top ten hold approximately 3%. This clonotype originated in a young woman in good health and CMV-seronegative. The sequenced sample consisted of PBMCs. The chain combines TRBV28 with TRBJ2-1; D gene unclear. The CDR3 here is CASSLSSSGSHNEQFF. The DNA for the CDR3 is TGTGCCAGCAGTTTATCGTCTTCGGGCTCCCACAATGAGCAGTTCTTC.